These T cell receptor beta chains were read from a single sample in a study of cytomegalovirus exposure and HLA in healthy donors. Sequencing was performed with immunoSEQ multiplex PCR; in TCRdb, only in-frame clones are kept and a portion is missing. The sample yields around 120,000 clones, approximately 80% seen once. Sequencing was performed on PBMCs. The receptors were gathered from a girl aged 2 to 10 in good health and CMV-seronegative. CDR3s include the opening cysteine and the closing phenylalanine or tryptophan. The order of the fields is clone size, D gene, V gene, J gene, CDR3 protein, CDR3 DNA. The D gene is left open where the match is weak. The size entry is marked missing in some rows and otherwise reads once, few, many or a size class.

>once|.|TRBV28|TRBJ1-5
CASSPIGAHQPQHF
TGTGCCAGCAGCCCAATAGGGGCCCATCAGCCCCAGCATTTT
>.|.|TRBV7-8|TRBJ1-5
CASSSGQLQPQHF
TGTGCCAGCAGCTCGGGACAATTACAGCCCCAGCATTTT
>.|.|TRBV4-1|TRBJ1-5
CASSQRVDQPQHF
TGCGCCAGCAGCCAGAGGGTGGATCAGCCCCAGCATTTT
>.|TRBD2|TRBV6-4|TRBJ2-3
CASSLTSGYTDTQYF
TGTGCCAGCAGTCTCACTAGCGGTTACACAGATACGCAGTATTTT
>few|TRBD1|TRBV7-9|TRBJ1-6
CASSSQGAGKSPLHF
TGTGCCAGCAGCTCACAGGGGGCTGGCAAATCACCCCTCCACTTT
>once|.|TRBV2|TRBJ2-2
CASSGAGFGELFF
TGTGCCAGCAGTGGGGCAGGCTTCGGGGAGCTGTTTTTT
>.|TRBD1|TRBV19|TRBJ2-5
CASMGTGGLWETQYF
TGTGCCAGTATGGGGACAGGGGGCTTGTGGGAGACCCAGTACTTC
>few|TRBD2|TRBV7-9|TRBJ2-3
CASSSGLAGIKDTQYF
TGTGCCAGCAGCTCCGGACTAGCGGGGATCAAAGATACGCAGTATTTT
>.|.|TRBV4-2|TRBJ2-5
CASSQDGVSGQETQYF
TGTGCCAGCAGCCAAGATGGGGTCTCGGGGCAAGAGACCCAGTACTTC
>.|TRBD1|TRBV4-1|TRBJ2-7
CASSQVGTGEKEYF
TGCGCCAGCAGCCAAGTCGGGACAGGGGAGAAGGAGTACTTC
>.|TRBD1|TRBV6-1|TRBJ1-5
CASSETRTGNYQPQHF
TGTGCCAGCAGTGAAACCCGGACAGGGAATTATCAGCCCCAGCATTTT
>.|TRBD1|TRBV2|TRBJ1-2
CASILGQGNYGYTF
TGTGCCAGCATCCTCGGACAGGGGAACTATGGCTACACCTTC
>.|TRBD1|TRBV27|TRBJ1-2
CASSPTGTGGEYGYTF
TGTGCCAGCAGTCCGACGGGGACAGGGGGCGAATATGGCTACACCTTC
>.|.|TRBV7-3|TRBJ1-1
CASSYTANTEAFF
TGTGCCAGCAGCTATACAGCAAACACTGAAGCTTTCTTT
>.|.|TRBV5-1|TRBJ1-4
CASSLAGASTNEKLFF
TGCGCCAGCAGCCTCGCAGGGGCTTCAACTAATGAAAAACTGTTTTTT
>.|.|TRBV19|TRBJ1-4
CASTLRAGYEKLFF
TGTGCCAGTACCCTTAGAGCAGGGTACGAAAAACTGTTTTTT
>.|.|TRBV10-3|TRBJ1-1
CAISLTGGTEAFF
TGTGCCATCAGTTTAACCGGGGGGACTGAAGCTTTCTTT
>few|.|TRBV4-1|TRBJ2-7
CASSQDSPRYEQYF
TGCGCCAGCAGCCAAGATTCCCCTAGGTACGAGCAGTACTTC
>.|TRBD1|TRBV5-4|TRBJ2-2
CASSPPRQGPNTGELFF
TGTGCCAGCAGCCCGCCGAGACAGGGACCGAACACCGGGGAGCTGTTTTTT
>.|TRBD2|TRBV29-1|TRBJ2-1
CSVDAPGGRQFF
TGCAGCGTTGATGCGCCGGGAGGTAGGCAGTTCTTC